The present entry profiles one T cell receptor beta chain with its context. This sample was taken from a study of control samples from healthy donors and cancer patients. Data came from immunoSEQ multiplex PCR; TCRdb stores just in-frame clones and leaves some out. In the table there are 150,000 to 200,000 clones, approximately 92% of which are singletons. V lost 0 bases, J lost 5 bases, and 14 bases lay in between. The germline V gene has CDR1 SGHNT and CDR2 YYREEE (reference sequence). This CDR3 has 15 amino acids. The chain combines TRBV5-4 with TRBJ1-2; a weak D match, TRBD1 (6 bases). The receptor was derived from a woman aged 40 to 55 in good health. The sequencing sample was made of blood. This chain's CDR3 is CASSLEGQAIYGYTF. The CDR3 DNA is TGTGCCAGCAGCTTGGAGGGACAAGCCATTTATGGCTACACCTTC.